A single sample gave rise to the 28 T cell receptor beta chains below, sequenced in a study of cytomegalovirus exposure and HLA in healthy donors. The PCR made use of 60 Vbeta and 13 Jbeta primers. Using immunoSEQ multiplex PCR, the repertoire was profiled, and TCRdb retains in-frame clones only, with some absent. This sample's table has around 50,000 clones. The sequencing sample was made of PBMCs. All receptors come from a woman between 50 and 59 years old in good health and CMV-seropositive.

The genes are TRBV6-6 and TRBJ2-1; D unclear. In germline, CDR1 is MNHNY, CDR2 SVGAGI (reference sequence). Trimming shortened V by 6 bases and J by 10 bases, and 10 bases separated the two germline ends. The CDR3 is 11 amino acids. The CDR3 protein is CASSNLAEQFF. Here the CDR3 DNA reads TGTGCCAGCAGCAACTTAGCAGAGCAGTTCTTC.

V is TRBV2 and J is TRBJ1-1; D gene uncertain. V lost 2 bases and J lost 5, with 15 bases in between. This CDR3 comprises 15 residues. The V gene's germline CDR1 is SNHLY and CDR2 FYNNEI. The CDR3 sequence is CASSESRRLRTEAFF. The CDR3 DNA is TGTGCCAGCAGTGAATCTAGGAGACTGAGGACTGAAGCTTTCTTT. Supplemented by reference TRBV2 and TRBJ1-1, the full variable domain reads EPEVTQTPSHQVTQMGQEVILRCVPISNHLYFYWYRQILGQKVEFLVSFYNNEISEKSEIFDDQFSVERPDGSNFTLKIRSTKLEDSAMYFCASSESRRLRTEAFFGQGTRLTVV.

The J gene is TRBJ2-1, the V gene TRBV9, with D possibly TRBD2 on 6 matching bases. Deletions cut 0 bases from V and 7 bases from J, with 14 bases between. This CDR3 is 15 amino acids long. The germline V gene has CDR1 SGDLS and CDR2 YYNGEE. The CDR3 DNA reads as TGTGCCAGCAGCGTAGCTACGGGAGCGAAAAATGAGCAGTTCTTC. Translated: CASSVATGAKNEQFF.

The rearrangement links TRBV30 to TRBJ1-3; D unclear. The CDR3 extends over 16 amino acids. V shed 0 bases and J shed 2 bases, with 14 bases lying between them. The germline V gene encodes CDR1 GTSNPN and CDR2 SVGIG (reference sequence). The CDR3 region has the DNA TGTGCCTGGAGTGTACGAGGCGGCAGCACTGGAAACACCATATATTTT. It is translated as CAWSVRGGSTGNTIYF.

DNA for the CDR3: TGTGCCAGTGGACAGGGGGCGCGCCAACTTAACTATGGCTACACCTTC. It translates to CASGQGARQLNYGYTF. The chain links TRBV19 to TRBJ1-2; TRBD1 agrees at 11 bases. Per the germline V gene, CDR1 is LNHDA and CDR2 is SQIVND (reference sequence). With 8 bases clipped from V and 1 base from J, the junction kept 9 bases outside the gene matches. The CDR3 is 16 amino acids.

The gene calls are TRBV18 and TRBJ2-2; a possible D gene is TRBD2 (6 bases). Germline V CDR1 and CDR2: KGHSH, LQKENI. The V and J ends lost 5 bases and 8 bases respectively, with 15 bases between them. CDR3 length: 14 residues. The CDR3 DNA reads TGTGCCAGCTCATTCGGAGGAGGGACGGGGGAGCTGTTTTTT. Its translation is CASSFGGGTGELFF.

The chain carries TRBV6-6 and TRBJ2-7, with TRBD1 as a possible D gene (5 bases). CDR1 and CDR2 (germline): MNHNY, SVGAGI (reference sequence). V lost 7 bases and J 3 bases, leaving 7 bases between the germline ends. The CDR3 length is 11 residues. The CDR3 DNA reads TGTGCCAGCACCCAGGGCTACGAGCAGTACTTC. Translated, it gives CASTQGYEQYF.

This sequence joins TRBV6-5 and TRBJ1-6; 7 bases align to TRBD1. V shed 2 bases, J shed 8 bases, and the junction held 6 bases outside the gene matches. Per the germline V gene, CDR1 is MNHEY and CDR2 is SVGAGI. The CDR3 length is 15 residues. The CDR3 nucleotides read TGTGCCAGCAGTTACACGGACAGGCCCGATTCACCCCTCCACTTT. It specifies CASSYTDRPDSPLHF.

The J gene is TRBJ1-5, the V gene TRBV19; 7 nucleotides match TRBD1. CDR1 is LNHDA and CDR2 is SQIVND in the germline V gene (reference sequence). This CDR3 has 15 residues. Unmatched junction bases numbered 6, after V lost 3 bases and J lost 4 bases. CDR3 bases: TGTGCCAGTAGTATTAGACAGGGAAGGAATCAGCCCCAGCATTTT. It specifies CASSIRQGRNQPQHF.

The rearrangement links TRBV19 to TRBJ2-3, with D unclear. The CDR3 has 13 amino acids. Germline CDR1 and CDR2: LNHDA and SQIVND (reference sequence). With 5 bases removed from V and 2 bases from J, the gap between germline ends came to 8 bases. In nucleotides, the CDR3 is TGTGCCAGTAGTCCCGGGTTCACAGATACGCAGTATTTT. Translated, it gives CASSPGFTDTQYF.

The chain has TRBV5-4 and TRBJ1-2; the match to TRBD1 covers 9 bases. The CDR3 has 17 residues. The trim removed 0 bases at V and 0 bases at J, leaving 6 bases unmatched. The germline CDR1 and CDR2 sequences are SGHNT and YYREEE (reference sequence). The chain's CDR3 is CASSLGGQGRANYGYTF. The CDR3 DNA sequence: TGTGCCAGCAGCTTGGGGGGACAGGGACGAGCTAACTATGGCTACACCTTC.

V is TRBV29-1 and J is TRBJ2-6; no firm D call. The ends were cut back, 4 bases at V and 0 bases at J, with 7 bases in the middle. The CDR3 consists of 14 residues. Germline CDR1 is SQVTM and CDR2 is ANQGSEA. CDR3 amino acids: CSVVTVSGANVLTF. CDR3 nucleotides: TGCAGCGTTGTAACTGTCTCTGGGGCCAACGTCCTGACTTTC.

The chain carries TRBV5-6 and TRBJ1-1; D is unresolved. Trimming cost V 2 bases and J 6 bases, with 8 bases left between them. CDR3 length equals 12 residues. Germline loops: CDR1 SGHDT, CDR2 YYEEEE. CDR3 sequence reads: CASSLHFAEAFF. CDR3 coding DNA: TGTGCCAGCAGCTTACATTTCGCTGAAGCTTTCTTT.

V usage is TRBV11-2 and J usage is TRBJ1-5; D is undetermined. The germline V and J ends were trimmed by 3 bases and 9 bases, with 12 bases remaining between them. The CDR3 covers 13 residues. Germline V CDR1 and CDR2: SGHAT, FQNNGV. The CDR3 DNA reads as TGTGCCAGCAGCTTTAACCCCGCAGGGCCCCAGCATTTT. Translation gives CASSFNPAGPQHF. Full variable domain (remainder filled in from reference TRBV11-2 and TRBJ1-5): EAGVAQSPRYKIIEKRQSVAFWCNPISGHATLYWYQQILGQGPKLLIQFQNNGVVDDSQLPKDRFSAERLKGVDSTLKIQPAKLEDSAVYLCASSFNPAGPQHFGDGTRLSIL.

This chain joins TRBV5-1 and TRBJ2-7, with D possibly TRBD1 on 5 matching bases. Germline CDR1 SGHRS, CDR2 YFSETQ. V lost 4 bases to trimming and J lost 4 bases, with 18 bases between them. The CDR3 consists of 15 residues. The CDR3 DNA reads TGCGCCAGCAGCAGCCAACAGGTGATAGGGTACGAGCAGTACTTC. Protein sequence: CASSSQQVIGYEQYF.

The J gene is TRBJ2-1, the V gene TRBV5-1; TRBD2 matches at 8 bases. CDR3 length: 15 amino acids. Trimming at V came to 7 bases and at J to 7 bases, leaving 13 bases not matched to a gene. Germline CDR1 is SGHRS and CDR2 is YFSETQ. The chain's CDR3 is CASHPGGITKNEQFF. CDR3 coding DNA: TGCGCCAGCCACCCGGGGGGGATTACAAAAAATGAGCAGTTCTTC.

The chain uses TRBV25-1 and TRBJ2-7, with TRBD1 matching over 7 bases. Trimming at V came to 7 bases and at J to 0 bases, leaving 9 bases not matched to a gene. This CDR3 region has 15 residues. Germline V lookup: CDR1 MGHDK, CDR2 SYGVNS. The CDR3 loop reads CASTPRDSRSYEQYF. CDR3 nucleotide sequence: TGTGCCAGCACCCCCCGGGACAGCCGCTCCTACGAGCAGTACTTC.

A note on this clone: Compared with germline, one end of the junction differs, possibly owing to a read error. The V gene is TRBV5-1, the J gene TRBJ2-2; 7 bases are a match to TRBD1. This CDR3 is 16 amino acids long. CDR1 is SGHRS and CDR2 is YFSETQ in the germline V gene. As DNA, the CDR3 is TGCGCCAGCCGCTTCTCCGGGACAGAGAACACCGGGGAGCTGTTTTTT. Protein product: CASRFSGTENTGELFF.

J is TRBJ2-3 and V is TRBV14; 9 bases map to TRBD2. Trimming took 4 bases from V and 8 from J; bases not matched to a gene: 10. The CDR3 loop spans 15 amino acids. Germline V gene data show CDR1 as SGHDN and CDR2 as FVKESK. CDR3 bases: TGTGCCAGCAGCCTACATAGCGGGGGCAAGGGTACGCAGTATTTT. Translated, it gives CASSLHSGGKGTQYF.

The chain employs TRBV7-9 and TRBJ2-5; 7 nucleotides match TRBD1. The junction had 5 bases not matched to a gene; V was cut back by 2 bases and J by 5 bases. The length of the CDR3 is 14 residues. Germline V lookup: CDR1 SEHNR, CDR2 FQNEAQ (reference sequence). CDR3 in amino acids: CASSLLGGLETQYF. In DNA form, the CDR3 reads TGTGCCAGCAGCTTACTAGGGGGCCTTGAGACCCAGTACTTC.

The V gene is TRBV7-6, the J gene TRBJ2-5, with D perhaps matching TRBD1 or TRBD2 (6 bases each). The CDR3 spans 14 residues. Germline CDR1 is SGHVS and CDR2 is FNYEAQ. The ends were cut back, 5 bases at V and 1 base at J, with 11 bases in the middle. CDR3 nucleotides: TGTGCCAGCAGCCTAGGGGGGCCCCAAGAGACCCAGTACTTC. Protein product: CASSLGGPQETQYF.

The gene calls are TRBV4-1 and TRBJ1-2; 7 bases fit TRBD1. Germline V CDR1 and CDR2: MGHRA, YSYEKL. The CDR3 sequence is 13 residues long. The J segment lost 8 bases and the V segment lost 4 bases, leaving 7 bases of the junction unmatched. The CDR3 reads CASSRETGNGYTF. For the CDR3, the DNA is TGCGCCAGCAGCCGGGAGACAGGGAACGGCTACACCTTC.

The chain is built from TRBV5-1 and TRBJ1-4; TRBD1 aligns across 7 bases. V shed 1 base and J 4 bases; nucleotides not matched to a gene: 4. Germline V gives CDR1 SGHRS, CDR2 YFSETQ. The CDR3 totals 15 residues. The CDR3 is CASSLFTGDNEKLFF. The CDR3 DNA reads TGCGCCAGCAGCTTGTTCACAGGGGATAATGAAAAACTGTTTTTT.

The chain combines TRBV7-9 with TRBJ2-5, with 8 positions matching TRBD2. This CDR3 comprises 14 residues. Germline V gene data show CDR1 as SEHNR and CDR2 as FQNEAQ (reference sequence). Trimming took 3 bases from V and 5 from J; bases not matched to a gene: 5. The CDR3 DNA follows: TGTGCCAGCAGCTTTCGGGGGGGCGGGGAGACCCAGTACTTC. Translation: CASSFRGGGETQYF.

This chain uses TRBV28 with TRBJ2-4; 9 bases fit TRBD2. Trimming cost V 7 bases and J 4 bases; bases outside gene matches: 2. Per germline, CDR1 MDHEN and CDR2 SYDVKM. The CDR3 contains 13 residues. CDR3 in amino acids: CASKTSGKNIQYF. The CDR3 DNA is TGTGCCAGCAAGACTAGCGGTAAAAACATTCAGTACTTC.

The chain couples TRBV7-2 to TRBJ1-5; TRBD1 aligns across 8 bases. The CDR3 length is 14 residues. The J segment lost 5 bases and the V segment lost 2 bases, leaving 2 bases of the junction unmatched. From germline, CDR1 is SGHTA and CDR2 FQGNSA. The CDR3 sequence is CASSLSTGDQPQHF. The DNA of the CDR3 is TGTGCCAGCAGCTTATCGACAGGGGATCAGCCCCAGCATTTT.

The genes are TRBV11-3 and TRBJ2-7; D not certain. CDR3 length: 12 amino acids. With 4 bases removed from V and 6 bases from J, the gap between germline ends came to 10 bases. The V gene's germline CDR1 is SGHNT and CDR2 YENEEA. The DNA for the CDR3 is TGTGCCAGCAGCTCCTACTCCGTCGAGCAGTACTTC. Residues: CASSSYSVEQYF.

DNA for the CDR3: TGTGCCAGCAGCACTCGAGGGGGCGGGGAGCAGTTCTTC. Translated: CASSTRGGGEQFF. The chain combines TRBV7-3 with TRBJ2-1; 7 bases fit TRBD1. This CDR3 comprises 13 residues. V gave up 5 bases and J gave up 10 bases; unmatched junction bases: 8. The germline V gene has CDR1 SGHTA and CDR2 FQGTGA.